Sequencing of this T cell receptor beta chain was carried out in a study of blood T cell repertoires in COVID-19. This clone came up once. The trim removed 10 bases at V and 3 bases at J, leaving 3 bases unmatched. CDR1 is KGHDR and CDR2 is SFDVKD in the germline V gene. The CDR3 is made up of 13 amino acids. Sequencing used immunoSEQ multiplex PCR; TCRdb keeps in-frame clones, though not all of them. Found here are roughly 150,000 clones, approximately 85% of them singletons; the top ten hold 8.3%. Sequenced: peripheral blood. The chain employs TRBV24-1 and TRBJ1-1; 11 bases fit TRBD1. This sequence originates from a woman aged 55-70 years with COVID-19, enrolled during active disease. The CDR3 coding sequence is TGTGCCACAAAGGACAGGGGGCACACTGAAGCTTTCTTT. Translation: CATKDRGHTEAFF.